This T cell receptor beta chain was captured by sequencing in a study of OX40 agonist ivuxolimab in advanced cancers. Study context: Patients in the trial were receiving intravenous ivuxolimab every 2 weeks, at doses of 0.01 to 10 mg/kg.

This table comes from immunoSEQ multiplex PCR, and its TCRdb copy is limited to in-frame clones, with some not included. The data show tens of thousands of clones, approximately 82% seen once. Study outcomes and limitations: Near-lowest levels of clonal expansion characterized partial responders at 0.1-3.0 mg/kg.

Individuals having autoimmune disease history or systemic immunosuppression were not enrolled. A word on this clone: Antigen: not known.

Per the germline V gene, CDR1 is WNHNN and CDR2 is SYGVQD (reference sequence). The CDR3 runs to 16 residues. The trim removed 3 bases at V and 2 bases at J, leaving 9 bases unmatched. The TCR sequence derives from an adult with an advanced solid tumor such as melanoma, head and neck, liver or kidney cancer. The chain carries TRBV10-1 and TRBJ1-1; TRBD1 agrees at 7 bases. The material was CD4+ or CD8+ T cells sorted from blood, obtained in a trial of the OX40 agonist ivuxolimab. The CDR3 sequence: CASSDRWTGANTEAFF. The DNA for the CDR3 is TGCGCCAGCAGTGACCGTTGGACAGGTGCTAACACTGAAGCTTTCTTT.